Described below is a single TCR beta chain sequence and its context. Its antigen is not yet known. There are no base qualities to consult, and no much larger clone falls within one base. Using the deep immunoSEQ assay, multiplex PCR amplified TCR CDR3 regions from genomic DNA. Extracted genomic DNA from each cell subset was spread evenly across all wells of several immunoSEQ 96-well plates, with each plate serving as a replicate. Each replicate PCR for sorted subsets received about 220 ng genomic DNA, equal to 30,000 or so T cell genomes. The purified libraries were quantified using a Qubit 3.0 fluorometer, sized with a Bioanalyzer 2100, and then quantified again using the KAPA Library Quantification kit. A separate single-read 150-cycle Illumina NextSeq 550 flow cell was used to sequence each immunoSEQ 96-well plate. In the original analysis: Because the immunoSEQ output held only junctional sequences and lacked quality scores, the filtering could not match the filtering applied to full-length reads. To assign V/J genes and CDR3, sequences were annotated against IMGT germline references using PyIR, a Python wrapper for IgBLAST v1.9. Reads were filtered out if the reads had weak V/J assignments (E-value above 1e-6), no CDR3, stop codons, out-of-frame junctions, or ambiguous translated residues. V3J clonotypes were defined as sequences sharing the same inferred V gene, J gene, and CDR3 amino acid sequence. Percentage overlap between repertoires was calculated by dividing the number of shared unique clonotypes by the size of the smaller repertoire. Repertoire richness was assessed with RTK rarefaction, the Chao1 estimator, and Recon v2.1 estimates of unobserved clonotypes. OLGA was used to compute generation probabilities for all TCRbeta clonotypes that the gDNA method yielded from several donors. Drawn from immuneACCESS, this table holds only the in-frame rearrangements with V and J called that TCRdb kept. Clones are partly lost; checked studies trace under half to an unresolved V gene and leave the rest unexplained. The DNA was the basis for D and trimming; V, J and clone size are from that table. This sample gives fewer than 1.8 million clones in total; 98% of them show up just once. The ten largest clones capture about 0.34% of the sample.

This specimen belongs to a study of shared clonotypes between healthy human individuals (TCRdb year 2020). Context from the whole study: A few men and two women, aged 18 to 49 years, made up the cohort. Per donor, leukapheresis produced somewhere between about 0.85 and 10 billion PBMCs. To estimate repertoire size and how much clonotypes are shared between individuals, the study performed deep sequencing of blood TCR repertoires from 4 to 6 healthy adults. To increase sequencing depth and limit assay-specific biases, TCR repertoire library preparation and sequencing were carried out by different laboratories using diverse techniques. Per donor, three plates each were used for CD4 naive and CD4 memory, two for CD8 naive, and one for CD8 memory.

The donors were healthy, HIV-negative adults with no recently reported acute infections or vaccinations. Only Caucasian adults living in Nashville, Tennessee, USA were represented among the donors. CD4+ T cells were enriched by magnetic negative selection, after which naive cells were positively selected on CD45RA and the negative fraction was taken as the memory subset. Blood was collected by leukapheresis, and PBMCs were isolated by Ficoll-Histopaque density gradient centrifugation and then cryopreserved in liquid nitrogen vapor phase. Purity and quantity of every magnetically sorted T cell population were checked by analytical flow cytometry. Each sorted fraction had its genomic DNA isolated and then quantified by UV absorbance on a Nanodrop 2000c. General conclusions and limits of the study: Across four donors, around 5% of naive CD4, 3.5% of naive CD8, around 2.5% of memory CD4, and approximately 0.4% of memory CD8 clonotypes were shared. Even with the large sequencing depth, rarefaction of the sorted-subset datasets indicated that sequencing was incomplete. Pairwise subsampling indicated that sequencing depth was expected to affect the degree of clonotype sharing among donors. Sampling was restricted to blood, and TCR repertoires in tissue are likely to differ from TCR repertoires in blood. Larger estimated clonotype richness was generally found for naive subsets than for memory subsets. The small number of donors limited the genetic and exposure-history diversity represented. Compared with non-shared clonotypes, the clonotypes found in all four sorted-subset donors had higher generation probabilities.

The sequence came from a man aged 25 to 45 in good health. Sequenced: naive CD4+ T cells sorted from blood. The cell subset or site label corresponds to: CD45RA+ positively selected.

Read as DNA, the sequence is TGTGCCAGCAGAGCCGGGGGGTACGAGCAGTACTTC. The translation is CASRAGGYEQYF. The chain is assembled from TRBV2 and TRBJ2-7; 7 central bases correspond to TRBD2. CDR1 and CDR2, looked up from the germline V gene, are SNHLY and FYNNEI. The CDR3, cysteine through phenylalanine, is 12 amino acids long. Here the CDR3 DNA is all that survives: 36 bases in frame from base 1. After removal of 6 bases from V and 4 bases from J, the junction retains 3 bases not matched to a gene.